A single sample gave rise to the 7 T cell receptor beta chains below, sequenced in a study of T cell responses to AZD1222 COVID-19 vaccine. The method was immunoSEQ multiplex PCR; TCRdb's version includes in-frame clones alone and lacks a portion of them. The sample includes 100,000 or so clones, roughly 89% seen only once; the top ten take roughly 12%. Material: peripheral blood, obtained on day 0 of AZD1222 vaccination. These receptors were taken from an adult in good health.

The rearrangement joins TRBV19 to TRBJ2-7; the match to TRBD1 covers 10 bases. V shed 6 bases, J shed 6 bases, and the junction held 14 bases outside the gene matches. Germline V gene sequence: CDR1 LNHDA, CDR2 SQIVND (reference sequence). This CDR3 is built from 16 residues. CDR3 DNA: TGTGCCAGTAGCCCGAGTGACAGGGGGCAAAGAAGCGAGCAGTACTTC. It is translated as CASSPSDRGQRSEQYF.

The chain employs TRBV6-1 and TRBJ2-3, with a possible D match to TRBD2 (6 bases). Germline CDR1 and CDR2: MNHNS and SASEGT. V was shortened by 2 bases and J by 0 bases, with 12 bases between the two germline ends. The CDR3 contains 16 residues. CDR3 sequence (DNA): TGTGCCAGCAGTGAATGGTGGCGGGGTAGCACAGATACGCAGTATTTT. Protein product: CASSEWWRGSTDTQYF.

This clone was observed a few times. The chain couples TRBV6-2 or TRBV6-3 to TRBJ1-2; 10 bases fit TRBD1. Germline CDR1 reads MNHEY; CDR2 reads SVGEGT. The CDR3 has 16 residues. The J segment lost 8 bases and the V segment lost 0 bases, leaving 9 bases of the junction unmatched. The CDR3 spells CASSYSLTGGSSGYTF. In nucleotides, the CDR3 is TGTGCCAGCAGTTACTCATTGACAGGGGGCTCAAGCGGCTACACCTTC.

V and J are TRBV2 and TRBJ1-2, with no clear D. CDR3 length: 12 amino acids. V was trimmed by 7 bases and J by 2 bases, leaving 8 bases between them. Germline values: CDR1 SNHLY, CDR2 FYNNEI. The DNA for the CDR3 is TGTGCCAGCACACCCTCCAACTATGGCTACACCTTC. Its protein product is CASTPSNYGYTF. Full variable domain (remainder filled in from reference TRBV2 and TRBJ1-2): EPEVTQTPSHQVTQMGQEVILRCVPISNHLYFYWYRQILGQKVEFLVSFYNNEISEKSEIFDDQFSVERPDGSNFTLKIRSTKLEDSAMYFCASTPSNYGYTFGSGTRLTVV.

The chain has TRBV3-1 (or the pseudogene TRBV3-2) and TRBJ2-3, with D maybe TRBD1 (5 bases). The CDR3 contains 15 residues. Germline V lookup: CDR1 LGHDT, CDR2 YNNKEL (reference sequence). The germline V and J ends were trimmed by 1 base and 3 bases, with 11 bases remaining between them. The CDR3 coding sequence is TGTGCCAGCAGCCAAGGGGTAACAGGAACAGATACGCAGTATTTT. This encodes CASSQGVTGTDTQYF.

The rearrangement links TRBV5-8 to TRBJ2-1, with TRBD1 matching over 9 bases. This CDR3 has 15 residues. V lost 2 bases and J lost 2; bases outside the gene matches: 2. CDR1 and CDR2 from the germline V gene are SGHTS and YDEGEE. The CDR3 DNA reads as TGTGCCAGCAGCTTAGGACAGGGGACCTACAATGAGCAGTTCTTC. The encoded protein is CASSLGQGTYNEQFF.

This rearrangement joins TRBV19 to TRBJ2-5; 8 bases map to TRBD1. With 5 bases clipped from V and 5 bases from J, the junction kept 7 bases outside the gene matches. There are 14 residues in the CDR3. Germline loops: CDR1 LNHDA, CDR2 SQIVND (reference sequence). The CDR3 coding sequence is TGTGCCAGTAGTTCGACAGGGGCGGGGGAGACCCAGTACTTC. This sequence encodes CASSSTGAGETQYF.